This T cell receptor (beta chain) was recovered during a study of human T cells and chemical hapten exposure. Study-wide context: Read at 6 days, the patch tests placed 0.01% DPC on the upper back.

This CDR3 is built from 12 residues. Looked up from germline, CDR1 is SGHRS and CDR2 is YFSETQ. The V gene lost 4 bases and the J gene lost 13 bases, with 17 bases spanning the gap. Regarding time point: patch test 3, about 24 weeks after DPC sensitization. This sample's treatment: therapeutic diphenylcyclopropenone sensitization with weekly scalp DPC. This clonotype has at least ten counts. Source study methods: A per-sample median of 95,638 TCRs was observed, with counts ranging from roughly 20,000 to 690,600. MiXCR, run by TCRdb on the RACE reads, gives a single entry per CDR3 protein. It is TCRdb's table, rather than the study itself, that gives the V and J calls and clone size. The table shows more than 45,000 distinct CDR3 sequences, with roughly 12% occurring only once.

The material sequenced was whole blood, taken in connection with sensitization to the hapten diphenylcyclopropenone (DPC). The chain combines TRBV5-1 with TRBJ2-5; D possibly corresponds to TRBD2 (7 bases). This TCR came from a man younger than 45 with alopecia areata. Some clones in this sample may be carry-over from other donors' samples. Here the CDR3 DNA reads TGCGCCAGCAGCGACCCCGCGGGGGCGCGGTACTTC. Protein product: CASSDPAGARYF.